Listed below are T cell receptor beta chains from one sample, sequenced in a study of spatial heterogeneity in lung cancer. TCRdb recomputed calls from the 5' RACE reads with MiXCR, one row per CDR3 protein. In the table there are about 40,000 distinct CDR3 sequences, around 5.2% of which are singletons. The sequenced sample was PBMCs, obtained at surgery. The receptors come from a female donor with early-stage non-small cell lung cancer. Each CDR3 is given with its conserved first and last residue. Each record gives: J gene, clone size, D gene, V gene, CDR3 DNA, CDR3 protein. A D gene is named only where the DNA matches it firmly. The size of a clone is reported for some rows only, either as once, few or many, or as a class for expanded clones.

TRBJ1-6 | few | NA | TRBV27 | TGTGCCAGCACCCCCGCGGGAGGGTGGGATTCACCCCTCCACTTT | CASTPAGGWDSPLHF
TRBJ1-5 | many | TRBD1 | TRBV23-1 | TGCGCCAGCACCCTCGACAGGGGACCAGAATATAGCAATCAGCCCCAGCATTTT | CASTLDRGPEYSNQPQHF
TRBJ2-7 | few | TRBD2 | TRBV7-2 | TGTGCCAGCAGCTCCCGGAGTAGCGGGGGGCGCTACGAGCAGTACTTC | CASSSRSSGGRYEQYF
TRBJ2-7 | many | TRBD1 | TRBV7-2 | TGTGCCAGCAGACCCCGAAACAGGGGCTACGAGCAGTACTTC | CASRPRNRGYEQYF
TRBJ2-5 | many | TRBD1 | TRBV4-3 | TGCGCCAGCAGCCAGGGCATCGGGACAGGGGAAGAGACCCAGTACTTC | CASSQGIGTGEETQYF
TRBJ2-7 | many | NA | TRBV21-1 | TGTGCCAGCACCTACGAGGGGCTGGTTTACGAGCAGTACTTC | CASTYEGLVYEQYF
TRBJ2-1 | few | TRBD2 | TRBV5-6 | TGTGCCAGCAGCTTAGCGGGGGGGACCTACAATGAGCAGTTCTTC | CASSLAGGTYNEQFF
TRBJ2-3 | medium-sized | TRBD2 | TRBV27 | TGTGCCAGCGGCAGGACTAGCGGGGATACGCAGTATTTT | CASGRTSGDTQYF
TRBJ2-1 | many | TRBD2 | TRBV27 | TGTGCCAGCAGTTTACTAGCGGGGGAGCAGTTCTTC | CASSLLAGEQFF
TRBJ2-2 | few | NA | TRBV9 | TGTGCCAGCAGCGTAGGGTTGCGAGAGCTCGGGGAGCTGTTTTTT | CASSVGLRELGELFF
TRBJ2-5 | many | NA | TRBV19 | TGTGCCAGTAGTCCCCGACCCCTGCAAGAGACCCAGTACTTC | CASSPRPLQETQYF
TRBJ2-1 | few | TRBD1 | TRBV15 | TGTGCCACCAGCAGAGAGATACAGGGGGCCTTCTACAATGAGCAGTTCTTC | CATSREIQGAFYNEQFF
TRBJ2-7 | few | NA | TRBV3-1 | TGTGCCAGCAGCCAAGAGCTAGTTCCCTCCTACGAGCAGTACTTC | CASSQELVPSYEQYF
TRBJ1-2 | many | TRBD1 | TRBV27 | TGTGCCAGCGGCGCCTGGACAGGGCCACCAACTAACTATGGCTACACCTTC | CASGAWTGPPTNYGYTF
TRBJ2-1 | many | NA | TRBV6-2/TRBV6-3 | TGTGCCAGCAGTTATCTAGCCACCTACAATGAGCAGTTCTTC | CASSYLATYNEQFF
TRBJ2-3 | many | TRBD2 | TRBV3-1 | TGTGCCAGCAGCCACCTTGTAGCGGGGGGGGATACGCAGTATTTT | CASSHLVAGGDTQYF
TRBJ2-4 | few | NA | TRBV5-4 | TGTGCCAGCAGCTTTACCGGGACTCAGAACATTCAGTACTTC | CASSFTGTQNIQYF
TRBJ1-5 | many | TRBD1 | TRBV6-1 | TGTGCCAGCAGCGCCGGGACAGGGGGTGTATGGCAGCCCCAGCATTTT | CASSAGTGGVWQPQHF
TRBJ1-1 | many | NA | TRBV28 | TGTGCCAGCAGTCCGCAGGGACAAGGTGGCACTGAAGCTTTCTTT | CASSPQGQGGTEAFF
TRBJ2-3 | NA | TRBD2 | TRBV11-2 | TGTGCCAGCAGCCCGCGATGGGGACTAGCGACAGATACGCAGTATTTT | CASSPRWGLATDTQYF
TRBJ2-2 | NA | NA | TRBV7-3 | TGTGCCAGCAGCCGAACCTCGGAGGGGGAGCTGTTTTTT | CASSRTSEGELFF
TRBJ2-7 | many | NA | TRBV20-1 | TGCAGTGCTTGGACACTCGAGCAGTACTTC | CSAWTLEQYF
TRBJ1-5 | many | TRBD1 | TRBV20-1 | TGCAGTGCTCTGGGACAGGAAAGAGGCAATCAGCCCCAGCATTTT | CSALGQERGNQPQHF
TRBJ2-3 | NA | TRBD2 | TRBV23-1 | TGCGCCAGCAGTCAGTCGGGACTAGCAGATACGCAGTATTTT | CASSQSGLADTQYF
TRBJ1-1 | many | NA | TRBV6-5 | TGTGCCAGCAGTTACTCGAGCCTTGGCACTGAAGCTTTCTTT | CASSYSSLGTEAFF
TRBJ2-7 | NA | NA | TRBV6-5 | TGTGCCAGCAGTTATCAGGGGCCCCATAGGGAGCAGTACTTC | CASSYQGPHREQYF
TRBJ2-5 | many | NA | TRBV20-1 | TGCAGTGCTTGGAGAGGGGAGAAAGAGACCCAGTACTTC | CSAWRGEKETQYF
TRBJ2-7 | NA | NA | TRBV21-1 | TGTGCCAGCAGCAAAGATGGACAGGGCACCTACGAGCAGTACTTC | CASSKDGQGTYEQYF
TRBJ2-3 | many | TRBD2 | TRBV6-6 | TGTGCCAGCAGGTCTGCGGGGGGGCCGATGCGGACGCAGTATTTT | CASRSAGGPMRTQYF
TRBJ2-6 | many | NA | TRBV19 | TGTGCCAGTAGTATTAATCTCTCTGGGGCCAACGTCCTGACTTTC | CASSINLSGANVLTF
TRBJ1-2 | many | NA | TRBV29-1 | TGCAGCGTTGAACAGGTGAAAAGGGTTAACTATGGCTACACCTTC | CSVEQVKRVNYGYTF